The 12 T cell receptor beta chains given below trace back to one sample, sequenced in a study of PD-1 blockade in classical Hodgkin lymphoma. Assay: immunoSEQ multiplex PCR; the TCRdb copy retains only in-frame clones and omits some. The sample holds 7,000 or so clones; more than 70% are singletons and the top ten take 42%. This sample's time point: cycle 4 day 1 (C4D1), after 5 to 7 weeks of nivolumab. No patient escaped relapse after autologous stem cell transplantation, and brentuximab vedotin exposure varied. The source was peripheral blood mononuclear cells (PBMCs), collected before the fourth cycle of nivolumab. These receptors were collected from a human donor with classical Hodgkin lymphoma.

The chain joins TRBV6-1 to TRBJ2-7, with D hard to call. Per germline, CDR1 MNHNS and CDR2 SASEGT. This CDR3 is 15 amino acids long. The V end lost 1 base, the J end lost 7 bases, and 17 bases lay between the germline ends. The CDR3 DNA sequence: TGTGCCAGCAGTGAAGTGCGGCACGCGACGGAGGAGCAGTACTTC. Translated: CASSEVRHATEEQYF.

The CDR3 DNA sequence: TGCGCCAGCAGCCTAATACCCTCCCCGTACAATGAGCAGTTCTTC. This codes for CASSLIPSPYNEQFF. V gene TRBV23-1 combines with J gene TRBJ2-1, with D unresolved. TRBV23-1 is an open reading frame, and its role is uncertain. With 6 bases removed from V and 4 bases from J, the gap between germline ends came to 16 bases. This CDR3 contains 15 residues.

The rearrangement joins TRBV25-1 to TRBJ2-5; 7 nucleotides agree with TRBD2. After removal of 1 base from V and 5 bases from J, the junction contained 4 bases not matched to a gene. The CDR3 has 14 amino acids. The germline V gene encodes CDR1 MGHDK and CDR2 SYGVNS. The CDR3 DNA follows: TGTGCCAGCAGTGAATGGGAGGGGTCGGAGACCCAGTACTTC. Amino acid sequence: CASSEWEGSETQYF. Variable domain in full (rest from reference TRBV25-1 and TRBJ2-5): EADIYQTPRYLVIGTGKKITLECSQTMGHDKMYWYQQDPGMELHLIHYSYGVNSTEKGDLSSESTVSRIRTEHFPLTLESARPSHTSQYLCASSEWEGSETQYFGPGTRLLVL.

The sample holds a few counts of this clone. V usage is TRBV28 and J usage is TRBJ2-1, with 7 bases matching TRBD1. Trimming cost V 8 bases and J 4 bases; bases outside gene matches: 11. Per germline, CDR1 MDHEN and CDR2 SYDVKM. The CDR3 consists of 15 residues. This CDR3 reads CASGEPGQNYNEQFF. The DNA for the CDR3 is TGTGCCAGCGGTGAACCGGGACAGAATTACAATGAGCAGTTCTTC.

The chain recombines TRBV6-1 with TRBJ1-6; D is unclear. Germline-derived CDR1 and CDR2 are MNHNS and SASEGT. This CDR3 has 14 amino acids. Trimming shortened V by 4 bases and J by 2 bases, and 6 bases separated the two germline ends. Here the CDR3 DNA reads TGTGCCAGCAGTGCCGGGCCCTATAATTCACCCCTCCACTTT. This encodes CASSAGPYNSPLHF.

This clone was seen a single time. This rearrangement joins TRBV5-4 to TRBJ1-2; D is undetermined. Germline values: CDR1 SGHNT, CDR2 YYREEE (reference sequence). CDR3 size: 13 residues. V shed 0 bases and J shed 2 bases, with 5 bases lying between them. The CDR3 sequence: CASSLGSNYGYTF. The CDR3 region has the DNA TGTGCCAGCAGCTTGGGGAGCAACTATGGCTACACCTTC.

The CDR3 nucleotides are TGCGCCAGCAGCATCGGACAGGGAGGCTTCTACGAGCAGTACTTC. Its translation is CASSIGQGGFYEQYF. The V gene is TRBV4-1, the J gene TRBJ2-7, with TRBD1 matching over 8 bases. Germline V gene sequence: CDR1 MGHRA, CDR2 YSYEKL. With 5 bases clipped from V and 3 bases from J, the junction kept 9 bases outside the gene matches. The CDR3 is made up of 15 amino acids.

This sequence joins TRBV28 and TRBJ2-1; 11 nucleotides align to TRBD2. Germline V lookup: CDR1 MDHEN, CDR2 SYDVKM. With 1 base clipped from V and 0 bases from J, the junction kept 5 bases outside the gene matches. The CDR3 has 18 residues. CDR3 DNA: TGTGCCAGCAGTTTATTACTTACTAGCGGGAGCTCCTACAATGAGCAGTTCTTC. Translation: CASSLLLTSGSSYNEQFF.

The chain's CDR3 is CASRGTGNEKLFF. The CDR3 region has the DNA TGTGCCAGCAGAGGGACAGGGAATGAAAAACTGTTTTTT. The rearrangement uses TRBV6-5 and TRBJ1-4; 9 nucleotides agree with TRBD1. Germline V gives CDR1 MNHEY, CDR2 SVGAGI. This CDR3 comprises 13 residues. The V gene end was trimmed by 6 bases and the J gene end by 5 bases; junction bases not matched to a gene: 1.

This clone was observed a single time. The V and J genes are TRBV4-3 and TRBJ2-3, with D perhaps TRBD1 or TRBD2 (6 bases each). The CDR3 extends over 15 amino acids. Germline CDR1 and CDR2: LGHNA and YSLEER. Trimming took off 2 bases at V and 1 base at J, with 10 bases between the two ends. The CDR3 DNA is TGCGCCAGCAGCCAAAGGGGGGTTGGCACAGATACGCAGTATTTT. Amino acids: CASSQRGVGTDTQYF.

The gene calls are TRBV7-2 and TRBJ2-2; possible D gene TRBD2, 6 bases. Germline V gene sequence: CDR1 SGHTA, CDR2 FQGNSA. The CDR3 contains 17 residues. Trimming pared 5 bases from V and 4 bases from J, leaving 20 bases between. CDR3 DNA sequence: TGTGCCAGCAGCCAAGAACCCCGTGGGGGAGGCACCGGGGAGCTGTTTTTT. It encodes CASSQEPRGGGTGELFF. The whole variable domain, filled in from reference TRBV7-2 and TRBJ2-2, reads GAGVSQSPSNKVTEKGKDVELRCDPISGHTALYWYRQSLGQGLEFLIYFQGNSAPDKSGLPSDRFSAERTGGSVSTLTIQRTQQEDSAVYLCASSQEPRGGGTGELFFGEGSRLTVL.

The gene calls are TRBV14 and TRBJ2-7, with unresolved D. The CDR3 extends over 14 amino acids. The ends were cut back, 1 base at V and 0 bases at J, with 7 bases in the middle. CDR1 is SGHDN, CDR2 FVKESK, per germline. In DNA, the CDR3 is TGTGCCAGCAGCCAAGGGGCCTTCTCCTACGAGCAGTACTTC. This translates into CASSQGAFSYEQYF.